The 14 T cell receptor beta chains presented below share a single source sample, sequenced in a study of T cell clonotyping in hematopoietic cell transplantation. The protocol was immunoSEQ multiplex PCR, while the TCRdb copy is restricted to in-frame clones and leaves out a portion. The sample has nearly 70,000 clones, roughly 94% seen once; the top ten hold approximately 1.5%. Sequencing was performed on peripheral blood mononuclear cells. Every receptor here comes from a man aged 50-60 years in good health. Some clones in this sample may be carry-over from other donors' samples.

In nucleotides, the CDR3 is TGTGCCAGCAGCCCGGACCCTCCCGGGGAGCTGTTTTTT. It encodes CASSPDPPGELFF. The V gene is TRBV5-4, the J gene TRBJ2-2; D is ambiguous. Germline V gene sequence: CDR1 SGHNT, CDR2 YYREEE (reference sequence). The CDR3 loop spans 13 amino acids. Trimming cost V 4 bases and J 6 bases, with 10 bases left between them.

The chain carries TRBV2 and TRBJ1-1; D might be TRBD1 (5 bases). V was pared by 7 bases and J by 3 bases, with 12 bases between. This CDR3 region has 13 residues. CDR1 is SNHLY and CDR2 is FYNNEI in the germline V gene. CDR3 region: CASTLGPDTEAFF. Here the CDR3 DNA reads TGTGCCAGCACTTTGGGGCCCGACACTGAAGCTTTCTTT.

The chain links TRBV4-2 to TRBJ2-5; weak D call: TRBD2 (7 bases). The V and J ends lost 0 bases and 5 bases respectively, with 16 bases between them. The CDR3 consists of 16 residues. Germline loops: CDR1 LGHNA, CDR2 YNFKEQ. DNA of the CDR3: TGTGCCAGCAGCCAAGAGGAGAGGGGGGGAGGGGAGACCCAGTACTTC. This sequence encodes CASSQEERGGGETQYF.

The chain links TRBV2 to TRBJ1-6, with 10 bases matching TRBD1. This CDR3 comprises 15 residues. CDR1 and CDR2 from the germline V gene are SNHLY and FYNNEI. The V and J ends lost 7 bases and 5 bases, in that order; junction bases with no gene match: 5. CDR3 in DNA: TGTGCCAGCACCATAGGACAGGGGGATAATTCACCCCTCCACTTT. Protein product: CASTIGQGDNSPLHF.

This sequence joins TRBV28 and TRBJ1-3; unclear D gene. The length of the CDR3 is 16 residues. The germline gives CDR1 MDHEN, CDR2 SYDVKM. V was cut by 6 bases and J by 0 bases, with 15 bases left in between. CDR3 protein: CASSKFVRYSGNTIYF. CDR3 nucleotides: TGTGCCAGCAGCAAGTTTGTACGGTACTCTGGAAACACCATATATTTT.

The genes are TRBV29-1 and TRBJ1-2; D call uncertain. This CDR3 contains 12 residues. V lost 6 bases, J lost 4 bases, and 12 bases lay in between. The germline V gene encodes CDR1 SQVTM and CDR2 ANQGSEA. As DNA, the CDR3 is TGCAGCGTGGGGTGGTCCGGCTATGGCTACACCTTC. Translated, it gives CSVGWSGYGYTF.

This chain uses TRBV9 with TRBJ1-3; the D gene is possibly TRBD1 (6 bases). CDR3 length: 18 residues. Germline V gives CDR1 SGDLS, CDR2 YYNGEE. V was clipped by 0 bases and J by 4 bases, with 20 bases between them. CDR3 region: CASSVGQRQGTGGNTIYF. The CDR3 nucleotides are TGTGCCAGCAGCGTAGGACAAAGGCAGGGTACAGGGGGAAACACCATATATTTT.

This chain joins TRBV28 and TRBJ1-1; D possibly corresponds to TRBD1 (6 bases). Looked up from germline, CDR1 is MDHEN and CDR2 is SYDVKM. V lost 6 bases and J 2 bases, leaving 16 bases between the germline ends. This CDR3 has 15 residues. CDR3 DNA: TGTGCCAGCAGCTCCGGGACACCAATTAACACTGAAGCTTTCTTT. Its translation is CASSSGTPINTEAFF.

This chain uses TRBV6-1 with TRBJ1-2; 10 bases match TRBD1. The germline V gene has CDR1 MNHNS and CDR2 SASEGT. The CDR3 is 15 residues long. V lost 10 bases, J lost 2 bases, and 10 bases stayed unmatched. The CDR3 loop is CATVFATGGNYGYTF. The CDR3 region has the DNA TGTGCCACCGTTTTTGCGACAGGGGGCAACTATGGCTACACCTTC.

The chain employs TRBV28 and TRBJ1-2; 8 bases fit TRBD1. The ends lost 11 bases at V and 0 bases at J; junction bases unmatched: 14. CDR1 MDHEN and CDR2 SYDVKM come from the germline V gene. The CDR3 runs to 16 residues. The CDR3 DNA reads TGTGCCTCGGAACCAGCATTGACAGGGGCTAACTATGGCTACACCTTC. It codes for CASEPALTGANYGYTF.

V usage is TRBV11-3 and J usage is TRBJ2-5; 12 nucleotides match TRBD2. CDR3 length equals 14 residues. Germline CDR1 is SGHNT and CDR2 is YENEEA. V was pared by 5 bases and J by 4 bases, with 2 bases of the junction left unmatched. The CDR3: CASSPSGRGETQYF. The CDR3 region has the DNA TGTGCCAGCAGCCCTAGCGGGAGGGGAGAGACCCAGTACTTC.

The rearrangement links TRBV9 to TRBJ1-2; no clear D gene. Trimming took 0 bases from V and 7 from J, leaving 13 bases between them. CDR1 SGDLS and CDR2 YYNGEE come from the germline V gene. There are 14 residues in the CDR3. The CDR3 DNA reads as TGTGCCAGCAGCGTAGGGCCCCCAGATCCTGGCTACACCTTC. Protein sequence: CASSVGPPDPGYTF.

This clone was seen just once. This sequence joins TRBV2 and TRBJ2-7, with TRBD1 as a possible D gene (6 bases). The CDR3 has 14 residues. Germline values: CDR1 SNHLY, CDR2 FYNNEI. Trimming shortened V by 6 bases and J by 2 bases, and 14 bases separated the two germline ends. The CDR3 loop reads CASRTTGTTYEQYF. The CDR3 DNA reads as TGTGCCAGCAGGACAACAGGGACAACCTACGAGCAGTACTTC.

The V and J genes are TRBV5-1 and TRBJ1-2; tentative D call: TRBD1 (6 bases). The germline V and J ends were trimmed by 2 bases and 8 bases, with 16 bases remaining between them. Germline CDR1 is SGHRS and CDR2 is YFSETQ. The CDR3 contains 14 residues. The CDR3 region is CASSFYQDSEGYTF. The CDR3 DNA reads as TGCGCCAGCAGCTTTTACCAGGACAGTGAGGGCTACACCTTC.